The source of this T cell receptor (beta chain) is a study of identical twins. This clonotype was seen a single time. The antigen is undetermined. Being one base from a much bigger clone, this may be a read error. Regarding the study as a whole: A partial confounding effect on zero-insertion analyses could come from invariant MAIT and iNKT cells. Abundant cord blood beta clonotypes carried fewer insertions; memory repertoires showed none.

TCRdb independently ran MiXCR on the 5' RACE reads; one entry per CDR3 protein. The sample includes 1,800,000 or so distinct CDR3 sequences, under 35% seen only once; the top ten take about 0.3%. The CDR3 runs 12 residues. V usage is TRBV12-3 or TRBV12-4 and J usage is TRBJ1-2; weak D call: TRBD1 (5 bases). The sequence derives from a newborn girl in good health. Sequences were obtained from cord blood. Here the CDR3 reads CASSLWDYGYAF. The CDR3 coding sequence is TGTGCCAGCAGTTTATGGGACTATGGCTACGCCTTC.